This T cell receptor beta chain was documented in a study of T cell repertoires in ileal Crohn's disease. V lost 5 bases and J lost 8; bases outside the gene matches: 5. The CDR3 runs 12 residues. The germline gives CDR1 SEHNR, CDR2 FQNEAQ (reference sequence). Assay used: immunoSEQ multiplex PCR; TCRdb lists only in-frame clones, some missing. The sample has over 14,000 clones; 70% are singletons. The TCR sequence derives from an adult with Crohn's disease. The V gene is TRBV7-9, the J gene TRBJ1-1; 7 positions agree with TRBD1. The sample consisted of ileal tissue. CDR3 protein: CASSAGGREAFF. The CDR3 region has the DNA TGTGCCAGCAGCGCAGGGGGTCGCGAAGCTTTCTTT.